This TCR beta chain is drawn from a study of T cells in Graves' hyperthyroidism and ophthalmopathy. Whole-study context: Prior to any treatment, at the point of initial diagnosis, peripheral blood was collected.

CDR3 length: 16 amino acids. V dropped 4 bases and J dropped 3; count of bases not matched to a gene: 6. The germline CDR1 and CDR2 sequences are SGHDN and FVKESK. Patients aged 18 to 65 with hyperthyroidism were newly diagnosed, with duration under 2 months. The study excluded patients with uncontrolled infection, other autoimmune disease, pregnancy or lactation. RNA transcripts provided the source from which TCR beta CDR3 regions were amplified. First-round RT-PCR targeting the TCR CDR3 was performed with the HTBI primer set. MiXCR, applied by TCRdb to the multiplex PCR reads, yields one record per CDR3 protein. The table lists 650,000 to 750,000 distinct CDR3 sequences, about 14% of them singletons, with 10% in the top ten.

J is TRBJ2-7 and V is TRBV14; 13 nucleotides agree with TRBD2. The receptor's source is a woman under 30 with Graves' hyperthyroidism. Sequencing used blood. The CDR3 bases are TGTGCCAGCAGCCTTCGACTAGCGGGAGGATACTACGAGCAGTACTTC. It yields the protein CASSLRLAGGYYEQYF.